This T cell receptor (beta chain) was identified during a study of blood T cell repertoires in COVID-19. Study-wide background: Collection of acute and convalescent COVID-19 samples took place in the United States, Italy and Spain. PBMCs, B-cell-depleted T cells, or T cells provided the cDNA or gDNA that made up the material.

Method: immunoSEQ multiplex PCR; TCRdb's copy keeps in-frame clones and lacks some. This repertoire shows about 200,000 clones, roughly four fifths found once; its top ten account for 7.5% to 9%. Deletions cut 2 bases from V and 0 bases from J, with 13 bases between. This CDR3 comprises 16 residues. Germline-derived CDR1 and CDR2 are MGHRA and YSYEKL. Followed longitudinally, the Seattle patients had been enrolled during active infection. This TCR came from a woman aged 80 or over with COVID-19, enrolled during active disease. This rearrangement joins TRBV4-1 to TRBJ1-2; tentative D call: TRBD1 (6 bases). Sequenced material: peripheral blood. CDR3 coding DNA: TGCGCCAGCAGCCAAAGACAGGCCAGCCCTAACTATGGCTACACCTTC. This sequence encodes CASSQRQASPNYGYTF.